These 4 T cell receptor beta chains came from one sample sequenced in a study of blood T cell repertoires in COVID-19. Some clones are missing from TCRdb's copy, which holds only in-frame ones; the method was immunoSEQ multiplex PCR. Of about 110,000 clones in the sample, less than 85% were seen once. Sequencing was carried out using peripheral blood. The receptors here all came from a woman in her sixties with acute or convalescent COVID-19.

This clone was picked up one time. This rearrangement joins TRBV19 to TRBJ1-6, with 7 bases aligning to TRBD1. This CDR3 spans 13 amino acids. Germline assignment: CDR1 LNHDA and CDR2 SQIVND (reference sequence). Losses at the gene ends were 5 bases for V and 8 bases for J; bases not matched to a gene: 3. In nucleotides, the CDR3 is TGTGCCAGTAGTTCCCAGGGGGATTCACCCCTCCACTTT. It yields the protein CASSSQGDSPLHF. The variable domain in full, with the rest retrieved from reference TRBV19 and TRBJ1-6, is DGGITQSPKYLFRKEGQNVTLSCEQNLNHDAMYWYRQDPGQGLRLIYYSQIVNDFQKGDIAEGYSVSREKKESFPLTVTSAQKNPTAFYLCASSSQGDSPLHFGNGTRLTVT.

The chain uses TRBV5-4 and TRBJ2-4; 7 bases are a match to TRBD1. CDR1 is SGHNT, CDR2 YYREEE, per germline (reference sequence). J lost 2 bases, V lost 4 bases, and 6 bases had no gene match. The CDR3 has 15 amino acids. The DNA of the CDR3 is TGTGCCAGCAGCAACAGGGGCGGACCCAAAAACATTCAGTACTTC. Translating it yields CASSNRGGPKNIQYF.

The chain joins TRBV3-1 (or the pseudogene TRBV3-2) to TRBJ1-1; D may be TRBD1 (6 bases). The CDR3 extends over 14 amino acids. Trimming left V 4 bases short and J 2 bases short, with 11 bases between. Germline V lookup: CDR1 LGHDT, CDR2 YNNKEL (reference sequence). This CDR3 is CASSPLRGNTEAFF. CDR3 DNA sequence: TGTGCCAGCAGCCCCCTCAGGGGTAACACTGAAGCTTTCTTT.

The CDR3 DNA sequence: TGTGCCTGTCGTAGAGGAGACTCTCTACACATGAACACTGAAGCTTTCTTT. This gives the protein CACRRGDSLHMNTEAFF. The rearrangement uses TRBV30 and TRBJ1-1; D is undetermined. The V end was cut by 6 bases, the J end by 0 bases, with 23 bases between. Germline CDR1 is GTSNPN and CDR2 is SVGIG (reference sequence). The CDR3 has 17 amino acids.